This T cell receptor beta chain was sequenced during a study of cytomegalovirus exposure and HLA in healthy donors. With 60 Vbeta and 13 Jbeta primers, the PCR was carried out. Assay: immunoSEQ multiplex PCR; the TCRdb copy retains only in-frame clones and omits some. The sample gives 130,000 to 150,000 clones, 75% to 80% of which show up once; 4.9% is in the top ten. The germline gives CDR1 SGDLS, CDR2 YYNGEE. The CDR3 has 14 amino acids. With 9 bases clipped from V and 3 bases from J, the junction kept 5 bases outside the gene matches. The rearrangement joins TRBV9 to TRBJ2-1, with 11 bases aligning to TRBD2. The clonotype originates from a woman aged 50 to 65 in good health and CMV-seronegative. Input material: PBMCs. The CDR3: CANPGLAVYNEQFF. The CDR3 DNA sequence: TGTGCCAACCCGGGACTAGCGGTCTACAATGAGCAGTTCTTC.